This TCR beta chain was identified during a study of cytomegalovirus exposure and HLA in healthy donors. A word on this clone: What it recognizes is unknown.

With 10 bases removed from V and 5 bases from J, the gap between germline ends came to 14 bases. This CDR3 has 13 amino acids. CDR1 SGHNT and CDR2 YENEEA come from the germline V gene. Findings and caveats of the study: TCR beta V- and J-gene trimming, according to a later analysis, was linked to a missense DCLRE1C variant. Many donors shared some public TCRs, even though most TCR sequences were rare. The study labeled 150 to 200 TCR beta chains cytomegalovirus-associated.

In the PCR, 60 Vbeta and 13 Jbeta primers were used. TCRdb keeps only in-frame clones here, not all; method: immunoSEQ multiplex PCR. The sample's table shows about 53,000 clones. This sequence originates from a young man in good health and CMV-seropositive. The V gene is TRBV11-3, the J gene TRBJ1-4; D is undetermined. The sequencing input was PBMCs. CDR3 amino acids: CATQRGPNEKLFF. In DNA, the CDR3 is TGTGCCACCCAGAGAGGCCCAAATGAAAAACTGTTTTTT.